This T cell receptor (beta chain) was sequenced for a study of T-cell memory formation after mild COVID-19. TCRalpha and TCRbeta libraries used 5'RACE with constant-segment primers and UMIs. One entry per CDR3 protein, called by TCRdb with MiXCR from the 5' RACE reads. This sample carries approximately 260,000 distinct CDR3 sequences, over 15% of them seen once, and the ten largest clones take more than 20%. Sequencing used PBMCs or a T cell subset sorted from them (not recorded which). This clonotype originated in a man between 18 and 35 years old who had mild COVID-19 (a few samples of this study predate the infection). Cell type and time point are not known.

The CDR3 sequence: CASSQDRTYGYTF. The CDR3 bases are TGCGCCAGCAGCCAAGACAGGACCTATGGCTACACCTTC. The chain couples TRBV4-3 to TRBJ1-2; D gene ambiguous. Germline V gene sequence: CDR1 LGHNA, CDR2 YSLEER. The CDR3 spans 13 residues. The V end was cut by 0 bases, the J end by 4 bases, with 6 bases between.